This T cell receptor beta chain was recorded in a study of beta chain features in type 1 diabetes. Study-level information: Cell yields, gender and age were comparable in patients and healthy donors. Sorted cells examined across all samples numbered 107,917,701. Overall study results and limits: Patients and controls would be equally affected if PCR favored shorter templates. Moderately but significantly shorter TCRB CDR3s were found in Type 1 diabetes patients in all four CD4+ subsets.

The whole isolated RNA underwent reverse transcription, so sequencing captured expressed TCRB transcripts. The method was immunoSEQ multiplex PCR; TCRdb's version includes in-frame clones alone and lacks a portion of them. The top ten hold more than 1.1% of the sample, which has more than 130,000 clones, 6.9% seen once. The CDR3 totals 14 residues. Germline-derived CDR1 and CDR2 are MNHNS and SASEGT. Germline trimming cut 7 bases from V and 5 bases from J; bases unmatched to any gene: 7. Turning to this clone: Its antigen is currently unknown.

The V and J genes are TRBV6-1 and TRBJ2-7, with 11 nucleotides matching TRBD1. Sequenced sample: central memory CD4+ T cells from blood. The sequence was obtained from a woman younger than 45 in good health. For the CDR3, the DNA is TGTGCCAGCATCCGGGACAGGGGGAACAACGAGCAGTACTTC. Protein product: CASIRDRGNNEQYF.